These 16 T cell receptor beta chains came from one sample sequenced in a study of technical replicates of blood from a few donors. Data came from immunoSEQ multiplex PCR; TCRdb stores just in-frame clones and leaves some out. The table has around 80,000 clones, approximately 90% seen once. Sequencing was done on a sample of T cells isolated from PBMCs. The receptors were sampled from a human donor in good health.

The V gene is TRBV7-9, the J gene TRBJ2-7, with 8 bases identical to TRBD2. Germline V gene data show CDR1 as SEHNR and CDR2 as FQNEAQ (reference sequence). V trimming: 2 bases; J trimming: 2 bases; junction bases outside the gene matches: 5. The CDR3 length is 15 residues. The CDR3 DNA reads TGTGCCAGCAGCTTAATCAGCGGGGGTACCTACGAGCAGTACTTC. Translation: CASSLISGGTYEQYF.

The CDR3: CASRTGGSYGYTF. The CDR3 nucleotides are TGTGCCAGTCGGACAGGGGGCAGCTATGGCTACACCTTC. V usage is TRBV6-5 and J usage is TRBJ1-2; 11 nucleotides line up with TRBD1. The ends lost 9 bases at V and 4 bases at J; junction bases unmatched: 4. This CDR3 has 13 residues. The germline V gene encodes CDR1 MNHEY and CDR2 SVGAGI.

The genes are TRBV4-1 and TRBJ1-1, with a possible D match to TRBD1 (5 bases). Germline loops: CDR1 MGHRA, CDR2 YSYEKL. The CDR3 sequence is 15 residues long. The V end lost 3 bases, the J end lost 1 base, and 12 bases lay between the germline ends. The CDR3 DNA is TGCGCCAGCAGCCAGGAGGGACCCCAGAACACTGAAGCTTTCTTT. It translates to CASSQEGPQNTEAFF.

This chain uses TRBV11-2 with TRBJ2-1, with 7 bases matching TRBD2. The CDR3 is made up of 16 amino acids. With V trimmed by 6 bases and J by 2 bases, 10 bases remained unmatched. Germline V gene sequence: CDR1 SGHAT, CDR2 FQNNGV. CDR3 in DNA: TGTGCCAGCAGGAGAGAGGTTGGGGGGGCCTACAATGAGCAGTTCTTC. Protein: CASRREVGGAYNEQFF. The whole variable domain, filled in from reference TRBV11-2 and TRBJ2-1, reads EAGVAQSPRYKIIEKRQSVAFWCNPISGHATLYWYQQILGQGPKLLIQFQNNGVVDDSQLPKDRFSAERLKGVDSTLKIQPAKLEDSAVYLCASRREVGGAYNEQFFGPGTRLTVL.

The chain employs TRBV5-6 and TRBJ2-7; the D is unclear. V lost 0 bases to trimming and J lost 5 bases, with 6 bases between them. The CDR3 consists of 12 residues. Germline CDR1 and CDR2: SGHDT and YYEEEE. In DNA form, the CDR3 reads TGTGCCAGCAGCTTGGTGGCCCACGAGCAGTACTTC. Its translation: CASSLVAHEQYF.

The V and J genes are TRBV5-1 and TRBJ2-2; D might be TRBD1 (5 bases). V lost 7 bases, J lost 0 bases, and 10 bases lay in between. Germline V gives CDR1 SGHRS, CDR2 YFSETQ. CDR3 length equals 14 residues. The DNA of the CDR3 is TGCGCCAGCCACCAGACAGCGAACACCGGGGAGCTGTTTTTT. Amino acids: CASHQTANTGELFF.

The V call is TRBV7-9, the J call TRBJ2-5; TRBD2 aligns across 7 bases. J was trimmed by 5 bases and V by 0 bases; bases with no gene match: 3. There are 14 residues in the CDR3. Germline V gene sequence: CDR1 SEHNR, CDR2 FQNEAQ (reference sequence). This chain's CDR3 is CASSLAGGPETQYF. The CDR3 DNA follows: TGTGCCAGCAGCTTAGCGGGAGGGCCGGAGACCCAGTACTTC.

This clone was seen only once. This chain links TRBV6-6 with TRBJ1-1; D may be TRBD1 (6 bases). This CDR3 comprises 15 residues. V was trimmed by 2 bases and J by 3 bases, leaving 13 bases between them. Germline V CDR1 and CDR2: MNHNY, SVGAGI (reference sequence). The CDR3 region is CASSYTRGWDTEAFF. CDR3 nucleotide sequence: TGTGCCAGCAGTTACACCAGGGGATGGGACACTGAAGCTTTCTTT.

The chain has TRBV27 and TRBJ2-7; TRBD2 matches at 7 bases. The germline CDR1 and CDR2 sequences are MNHEY and SMNVEV (reference sequence). J was trimmed by 5 bases and V by 6 bases; bases with no gene match: 13. This CDR3 contains 15 residues. The CDR3 loop reads CASSQAGRANDEQYF. CDR3 nucleotides: TGTGCCAGCAGCCAAGCGGGGCGGGCGAACGACGAGCAGTACTTC.

The chain recombines TRBV7-8 with TRBJ1-5; the match to TRBD1 covers 8 bases. Looked up from germline, CDR1 is SGHVS and CDR2 is FQNEAQ. CDR3 size: 16 residues. V lost 5 bases, J lost 2 bases, and 8 bases stayed unmatched. The CDR3 DNA sequence: TGTGCCAGCAGCCTACAGGGGGTACTTGGCAATCAGCCCCAGCATTTT. Protein sequence: CASSLQGVLGNQPQHF.

V usage is TRBV5-1 and J usage is TRBJ2-1; 9 nucleotides align to TRBD2. This CDR3 is 19 amino acids long. V dropped 1 base and J dropped 1; count of bases not matched to a gene: 12. Germline CDR1 is SGHRS and CDR2 is YFSETQ. CDR3: CASSLLGGGGTGSYNEQFF. CDR3 nucleotide sequence: TGCGCCAGCAGCTTGTTGGGCGGGGGGGGAACAGGGTCCTACAATGAGCAGTTCTTC.

The genes are TRBV5-1 and TRBJ2-7; no reliable D call. Germline CDR1 SGHRS, CDR2 YFSETQ. The V and J ends lost 0 bases and 3 bases respectively, with 10 bases between them. CDR3 length equals 14 residues. The CDR3 DNA reads as TGCGCCAGCAGCTTGGTTGTCCCGAGCTACGAGCAGTACTTC. Residues: CASSLVVPSYEQYF.

This rearrangement joins TRBV11-2 to TRBJ2-7; 7 bases are shared with TRBD2. Per germline, CDR1 SGHAT and CDR2 FQNNGV. CDR3 length: 17 residues. V lost 5 bases, J lost 3 bases, and 16 bases stayed unmatched. The CDR3: CASSARRVGGGNYEQYF. The DNA for the CDR3 is TGTGCCAGCAGCGCGCGGCGGGTCGGCGGGGGAAACTACGAGCAGTACTTC.

The V call is TRBV7-9, the J call TRBJ1-1; D is possibly TRBD1 (6 bases). The germline V gene has CDR1 SEHNR and CDR2 FQNEAQ (reference sequence). V lost 4 bases to trimming and J lost 4 bases, with 10 bases between them. The CDR3 contains 13 residues. Here the CDR3 DNA reads TGTGCCAGCAGCTGGTCAGGGGCCACTGAAGCTTTCTTT. Its protein is CASSWSGATEAFF.

V gene TRBV6-5 combines with J gene TRBJ1-5; D is perhaps TRBD1 (6 bases). The V and J ends lost 0 bases and 4 bases respectively, with 10 bases between them. CDR3 size: 15 residues. Per the germline V gene, CDR1 is MNHEY and CDR2 is SVGAGI. CDR3 loop: CASSYSGAANQPQHF. Here the CDR3 DNA reads TGTGCCAGCAGTTACTCGGGGGCAGCAAATCAGCCCCAGCATTTT.

The rearrangement links TRBV7-8 to TRBJ1-5; the D gene is possibly TRBD1 (6 bases). This CDR3 has 16 residues. CDR1 is SGHVS, CDR2 FQNEAQ, per germline. Deletions cut 5 bases from V and 0 bases from J, with 14 bases between. Written as DNA, the CDR3 is TGTGCCAGCAGCGGAACAGGGAGTTATAGCAATCAGCCCCAGCATTTT. Its protein product is CASSGTGSYSNQPQHF.